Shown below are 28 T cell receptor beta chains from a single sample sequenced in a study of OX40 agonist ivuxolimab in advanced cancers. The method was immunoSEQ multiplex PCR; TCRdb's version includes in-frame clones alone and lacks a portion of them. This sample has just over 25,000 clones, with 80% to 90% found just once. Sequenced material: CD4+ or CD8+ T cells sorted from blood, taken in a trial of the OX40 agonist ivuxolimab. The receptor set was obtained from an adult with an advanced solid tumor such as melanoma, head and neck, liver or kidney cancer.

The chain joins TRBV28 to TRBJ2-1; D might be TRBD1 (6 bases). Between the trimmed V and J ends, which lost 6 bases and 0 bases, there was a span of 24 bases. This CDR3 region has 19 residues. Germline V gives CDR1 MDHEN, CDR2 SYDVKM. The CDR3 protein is CASSHTRGVSALSYNEQFF. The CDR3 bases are TGTGCCAGCAGCCACACCAGGGGAGTTTCAGCGCTCTCCTACAATGAGCAGTTCTTC.

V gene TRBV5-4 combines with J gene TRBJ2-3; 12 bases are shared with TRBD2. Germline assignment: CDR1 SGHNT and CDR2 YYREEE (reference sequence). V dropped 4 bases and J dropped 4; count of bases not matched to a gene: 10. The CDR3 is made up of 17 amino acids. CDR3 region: CASSGRLAGAGPDTQYF. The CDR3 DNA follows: TGTGCCAGCAGCGGTAGACTAGCGGGGGCCGGTCCAGATACGCAGTATTTT. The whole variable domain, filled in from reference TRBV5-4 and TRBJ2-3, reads ETGVTQSPTHLIKTRGQQVTLRCSSQSGHNTVSWYQQALGQGPQFIFQYYREEENGRGNFPPRFSGLQFPNYSSELNVNALELDDSALYLCASSGRLAGAGPDTQYFGPGTRLTVL.

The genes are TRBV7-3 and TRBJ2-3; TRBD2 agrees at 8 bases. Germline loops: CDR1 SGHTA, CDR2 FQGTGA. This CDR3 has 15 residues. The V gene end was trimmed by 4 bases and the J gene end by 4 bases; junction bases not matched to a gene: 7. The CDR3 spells CASSSPGLEADTQYF. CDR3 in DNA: TGTGCCAGCAGCTCACCGGGACTAGAAGCAGATACGCAGTATTTT.

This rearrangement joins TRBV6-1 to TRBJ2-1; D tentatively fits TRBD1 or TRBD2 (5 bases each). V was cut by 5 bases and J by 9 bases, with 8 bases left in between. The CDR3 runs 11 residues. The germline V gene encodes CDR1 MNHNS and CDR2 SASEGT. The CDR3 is CASSYGGEQFF. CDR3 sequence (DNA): TGTGCCAGCAGTTATGGGGGTGAGCAGTTCTTC.

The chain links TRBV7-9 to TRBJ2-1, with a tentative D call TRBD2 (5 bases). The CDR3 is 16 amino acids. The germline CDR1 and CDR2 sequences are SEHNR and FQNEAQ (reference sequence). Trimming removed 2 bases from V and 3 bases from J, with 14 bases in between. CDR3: CASSLRTGSSYNEQFF. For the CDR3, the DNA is TGTGCCAGCAGCTTAAGGACTGGATCTAGCTACAATGAGCAGTTCTTC.

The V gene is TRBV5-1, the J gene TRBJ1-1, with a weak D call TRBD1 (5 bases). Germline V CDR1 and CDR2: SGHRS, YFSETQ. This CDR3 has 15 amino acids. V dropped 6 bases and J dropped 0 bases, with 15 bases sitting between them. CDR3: CASKITGGMNTEAFF. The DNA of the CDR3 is TGCGCCAGCAAAATAACAGGCGGTATGAACACTGAAGCTTTCTTT.

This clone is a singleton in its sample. In DNA form, the CDR3 reads TGTGCCATCAGTGTGGCTAGCGGGGTGCTAGATACGCAGTATTTT. Protein: CAISVASGVLDTQYF. This rearrangement joins TRBV10-3 to TRBJ2-3, with TRBD2 identical over 9 bases. Germline V gene data show CDR1 as ENHRY and CDR2 as SYGVKD. The CDR3 runs 15 residues. V lost 4 bases, J lost 5 bases, and 7 bases stayed unmatched.

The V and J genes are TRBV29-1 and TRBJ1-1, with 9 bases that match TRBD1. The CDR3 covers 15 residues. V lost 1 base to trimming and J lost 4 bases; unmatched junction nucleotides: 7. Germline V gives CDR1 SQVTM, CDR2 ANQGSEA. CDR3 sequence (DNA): TGCAGCGTTGAAGGGGCCGGGGGACAGGGCACTGAAGCTTTCTTT. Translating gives CSVEGAGGQGTEAFF. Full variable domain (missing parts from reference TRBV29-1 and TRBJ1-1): SAVISQKPSRDICQRGTSLTIQCQVDSQVTMMFWYRQQPGQSLTLIATANQGSEATYESGFVIDKFPISRPNLTFSTLTVSNMSPEDSSIYLCSVEGAGGQGTEAFFGQGTRLTVV.

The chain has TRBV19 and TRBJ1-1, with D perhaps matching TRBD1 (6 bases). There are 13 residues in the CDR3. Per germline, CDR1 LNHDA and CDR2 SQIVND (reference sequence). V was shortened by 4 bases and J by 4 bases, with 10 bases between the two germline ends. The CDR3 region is CASSRGPSTEAFF. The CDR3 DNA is TGTGCCAGTAGTAGGGGGCCGAGCACTGAAGCTTTCTTT.

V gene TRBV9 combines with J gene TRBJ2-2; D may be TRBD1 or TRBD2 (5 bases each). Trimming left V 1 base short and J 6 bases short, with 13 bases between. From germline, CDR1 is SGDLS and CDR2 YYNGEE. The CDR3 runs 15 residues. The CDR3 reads CASSVRGSGAGELFF. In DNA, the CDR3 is TGTGCCAGCAGCGTAAGGGGCTCCGGGGCCGGGGAGCTGTTTTTT. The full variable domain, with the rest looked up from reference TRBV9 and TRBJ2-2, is DSGVTQTPKHLITATGQRVTLRCSPRSGDLSVYWYQQSLDQGLQFLIQYYNGEERAKGNILERFSAQQFPDLHSELNLSSLELGDSALYFCASSVRGSGAGELFFGEGSRLTVL.

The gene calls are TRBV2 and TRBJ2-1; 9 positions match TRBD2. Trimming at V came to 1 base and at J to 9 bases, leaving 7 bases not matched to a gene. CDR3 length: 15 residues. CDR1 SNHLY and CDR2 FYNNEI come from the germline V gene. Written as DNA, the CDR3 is TGTGCCAGCAGTGAAGGGCTAGCGGGGCGCAGTGAGCAGTTCTTC. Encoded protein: CASSEGLAGRSEQFF.

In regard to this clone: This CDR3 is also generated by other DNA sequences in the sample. The CDR3 bases are TGTGCCAGCAGCCTGGGACTCTCCAATGAGCAGTTCTTC. It encodes CASSLGLSNEQFF. V gene TRBV7-6 combines with J gene TRBJ2-1, with a tentative D call TRBD2 (6 bases). The CDR3 is 13 amino acids. Germline-derived CDR1 and CDR2 are SGHVS and FNYEAQ. V was shortened by 5 bases and J by 6 bases, with 11 bases between the two germline ends. Full variable domain (rest looked up from reference TRBV7-6 and TRBJ2-1): GAGVSQSPRYKVTKRGQDVALRCDPISGHVSLYWYRQALGQGPEFLTYFNYEAQQDKSGLPNDRFSAERPEGSISTLTIQRTEQRDSAMYRCASSLGLSNEQFFGPGTRLTVL.

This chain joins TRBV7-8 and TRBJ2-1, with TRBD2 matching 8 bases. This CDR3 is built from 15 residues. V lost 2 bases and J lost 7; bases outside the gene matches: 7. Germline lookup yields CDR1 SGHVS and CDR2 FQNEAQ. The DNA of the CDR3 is TGTGCCAGCAGCTTATCAGGCGGGAGGTTTAATGAGCAGTTCTTC. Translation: CASSLSGGRFNEQFF. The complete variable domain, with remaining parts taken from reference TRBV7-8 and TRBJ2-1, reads GAGVSQSPRYKVAKRGQDVALRCDPISGHVSLFWYQQALGQGPEFLTYFQNEAQLDKSGLPSDRFFAERPEGSVSTLKIQRTQQEDSAVYLCASSLSGGRFNEQFFGPGTRLTVL.

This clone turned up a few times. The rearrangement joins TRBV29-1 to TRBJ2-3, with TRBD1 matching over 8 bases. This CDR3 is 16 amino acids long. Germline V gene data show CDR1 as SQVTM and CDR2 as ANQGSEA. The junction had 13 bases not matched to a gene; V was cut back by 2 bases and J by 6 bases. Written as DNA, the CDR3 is TGCAGCGTTGAACCAAGTAGGGGGGCAGGGGGCGATACGCAGTATTTT. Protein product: CSVEPSRGAGGDTQYF.

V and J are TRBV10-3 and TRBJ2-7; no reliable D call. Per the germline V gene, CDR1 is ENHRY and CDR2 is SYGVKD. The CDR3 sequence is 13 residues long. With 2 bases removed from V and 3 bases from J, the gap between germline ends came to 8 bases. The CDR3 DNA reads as TGTGCCATCAGTGAGGCGCCTAGCTACGAGCAGTACTTC. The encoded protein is CAISEAPSYEQYF.

CDR3 residues: CASSVVGDDYGYTF. The CDR3 DNA is TGTGCCAGCAGCGTAGTCGGGGATGACTATGGCTACACCTTC. The V call is TRBV9, the J call TRBJ1-2; D call uncertain. V lost 0 bases and J 3 bases, leaving 9 bases between the germline ends. The CDR3 has 14 residues. Germline values: CDR1 SGDLS, CDR2 YYNGEE.

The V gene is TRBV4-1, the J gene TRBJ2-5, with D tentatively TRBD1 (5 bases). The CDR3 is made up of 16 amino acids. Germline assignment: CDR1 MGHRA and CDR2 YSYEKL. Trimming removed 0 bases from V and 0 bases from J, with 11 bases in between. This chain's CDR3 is CASSQEGAAYQETQYF. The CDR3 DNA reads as TGCGCCAGCAGCCAAGAAGGGGCAGCGTACCAAGAGACCCAGTACTTC.

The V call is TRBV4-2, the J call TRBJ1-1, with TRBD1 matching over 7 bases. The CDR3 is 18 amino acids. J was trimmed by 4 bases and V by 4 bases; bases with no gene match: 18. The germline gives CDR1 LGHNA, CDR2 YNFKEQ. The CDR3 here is CASSPQFYSGTAFTEAFF. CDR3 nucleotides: TGTGCCAGCAGCCCCCAATTTTACTCCGGGACAGCCTTCACTGAAGCTTTCTTT.

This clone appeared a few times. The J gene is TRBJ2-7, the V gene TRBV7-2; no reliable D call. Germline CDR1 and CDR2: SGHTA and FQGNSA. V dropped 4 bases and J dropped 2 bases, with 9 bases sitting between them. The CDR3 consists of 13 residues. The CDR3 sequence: CASSSTPTYEQYF. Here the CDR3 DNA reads TGTGCCAGCAGCTCGACACCTACCTACGAGCAGTACTTC.

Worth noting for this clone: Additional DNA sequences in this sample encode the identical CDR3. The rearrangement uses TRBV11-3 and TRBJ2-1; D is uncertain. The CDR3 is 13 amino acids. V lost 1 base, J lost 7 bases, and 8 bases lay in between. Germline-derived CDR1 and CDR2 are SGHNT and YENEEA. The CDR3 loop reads CASSLAAGNEQFF. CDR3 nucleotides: TGTGCCAGCAGCTTAGCCGCCGGTAATGAGCAGTTCTTC.

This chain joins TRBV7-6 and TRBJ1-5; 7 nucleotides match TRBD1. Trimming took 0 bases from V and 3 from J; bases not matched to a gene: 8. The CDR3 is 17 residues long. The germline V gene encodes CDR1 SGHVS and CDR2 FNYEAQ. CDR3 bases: TGTGCCAGCAGCTTAGCGGAAGGACAGGTACCCAATCAGCCCCAGCATTTT. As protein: CASSLAEGQVPNQPQHF.

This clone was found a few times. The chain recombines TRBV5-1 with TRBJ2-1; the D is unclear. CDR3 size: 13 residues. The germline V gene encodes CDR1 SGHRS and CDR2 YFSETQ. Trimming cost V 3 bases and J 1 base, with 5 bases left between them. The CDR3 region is CASSWNSYNEQFF. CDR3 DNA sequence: TGCGCCAGCAGCTGGAATTCCTACAATGAGCAGTTCTTC.

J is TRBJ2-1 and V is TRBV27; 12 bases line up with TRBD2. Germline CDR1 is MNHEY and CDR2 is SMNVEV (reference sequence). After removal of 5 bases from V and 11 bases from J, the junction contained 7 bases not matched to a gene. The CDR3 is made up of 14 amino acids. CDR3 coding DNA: TGTGCCAGCAGTCTAGCGGGGGGGTTTGATAAGCAGTTCTTC. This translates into CASSLAGGFDKQFF.

The CDR3, as DNA: TGCGCCAGCAGCCAAGTTTTCGGGGGCACAGATACGCAGTATTTT. This codes for CASSQVFGGTDTQYF. This chain links TRBV4-1 with TRBJ2-3; weak D call: TRBD2 (5 bases). The germline V gene has CDR1 MGHRA and CDR2 YSYEKL. This CDR3 spans 15 amino acids. Trimming took off 1 base at V and 1 base at J, with 9 bases between the two ends.

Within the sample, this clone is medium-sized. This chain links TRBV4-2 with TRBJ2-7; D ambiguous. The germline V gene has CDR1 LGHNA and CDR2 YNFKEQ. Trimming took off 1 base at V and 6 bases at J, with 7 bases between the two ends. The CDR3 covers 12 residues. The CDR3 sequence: CASSQGPGEQYF. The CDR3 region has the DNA TGTGCCAGCAGCCAAGGTCCCGGCGAGCAGTACTTC.

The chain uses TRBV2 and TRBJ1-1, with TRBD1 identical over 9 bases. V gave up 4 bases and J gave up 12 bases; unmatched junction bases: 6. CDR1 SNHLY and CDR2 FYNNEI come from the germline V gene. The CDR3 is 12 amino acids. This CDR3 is CASSGGTGRTFF. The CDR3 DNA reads TGTGCCAGCAGTGGAGGGACAGGGAGAACTTTCTTT.

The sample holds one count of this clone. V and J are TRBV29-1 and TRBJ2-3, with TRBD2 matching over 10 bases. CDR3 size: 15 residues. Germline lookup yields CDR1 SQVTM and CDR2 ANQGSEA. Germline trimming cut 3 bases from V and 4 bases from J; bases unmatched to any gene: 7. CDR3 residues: CSVDGSSGGPDTQYF. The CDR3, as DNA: TGCAGCGTTGACGGTAGTAGCGGGGGGCCAGATACGCAGTATTTT.

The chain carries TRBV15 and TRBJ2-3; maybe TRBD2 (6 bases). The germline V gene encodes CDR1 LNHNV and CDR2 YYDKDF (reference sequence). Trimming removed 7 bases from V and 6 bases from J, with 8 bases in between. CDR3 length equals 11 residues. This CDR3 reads CATKGLDTQYF. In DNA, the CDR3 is TGTGCCACCAAGGGACTCGATACGCAGTATTTT.